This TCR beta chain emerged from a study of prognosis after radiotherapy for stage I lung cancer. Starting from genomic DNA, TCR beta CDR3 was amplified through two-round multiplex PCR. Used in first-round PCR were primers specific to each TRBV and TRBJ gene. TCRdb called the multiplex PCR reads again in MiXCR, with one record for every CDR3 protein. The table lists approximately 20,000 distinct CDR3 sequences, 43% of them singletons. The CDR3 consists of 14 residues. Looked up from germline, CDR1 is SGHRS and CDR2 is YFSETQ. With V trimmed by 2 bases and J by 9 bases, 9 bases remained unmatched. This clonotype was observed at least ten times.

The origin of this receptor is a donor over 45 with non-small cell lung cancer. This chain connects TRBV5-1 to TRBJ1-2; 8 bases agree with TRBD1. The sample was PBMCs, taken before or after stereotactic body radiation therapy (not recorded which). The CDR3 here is CASSFSPGQASYTF. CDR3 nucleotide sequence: TGCGCCAGCAGCTTCTCTCCGGGACAGGCGAGCTACACCTTC.